The clone carrying this TCR beta chain was counted at least ten times. CDR1 is SNHLY, CDR2 FYNNEI, per germline. This CDR3 region has 14 residues. V was pared by 3 bases and J by 6 bases, with 15 bases between. cDNA molecules, individually, were tagged with unique molecular identifiers. TCRdb re-derived calls from the 5' RACE reads in MiXCR, one entry per CDR3 protein. The sample yields fewer than 100,000 distinct CDR3 sequences, 7.5% to 10% seen once. This record comes from a study of early T cells in non-severe SARS-CoV-2 infection. Sequencing used whole blood. The clonotype originates from an adult who was a healthcare worker with PCR-confirmed SARS-CoV-2 infection or an uninfected control (not recorded which). The chain recombines TRBV2 with TRBJ2-7, with D unclear. The CDR3 nucleotides are TGTGCCAGCAGTGACAATGCCAGGCCCTCCGAGCAGTACTTC. As protein: CASSDNARPSEQYF.